These 16 T cell receptor beta chains were all obtained from the same sample, sequenced in a study of CD8 T cell repertoires and HIV-1 epitope variants. TCRdb's copy holds only in-frame clones and misses some; the assay was immunoSEQ multiplex PCR. Among almost 6,000 clones listed, about 59% were seen once. No antigen has been identified for these receptors. Sequenced sample: cultured CD8+ T cells derived from PBMCs. These receptor sequences come from a male donor with HIV.

The V gene is TRBV10-2, the J gene TRBJ2-4, with D hard to call. The V end was cut by 6 bases, the J end by 0 bases, with 15 bases between. This CDR3 region has 16 residues. Per germline, CDR1 WSHSY and CDR2 SAAADI. In DNA, the CDR3 is TGCGCCAGCAGCCCTGTCCAAAGTCTAGCCAAAAACATTCAGTACTTC. It is translated as CASSPVQSLAKNIQYF.

The rearrangement uses TRBV7-6 and TRBJ2-1, with 8 bases that match TRBD2. The CDR3 consists of 15 residues. Germline CDR1 SGHVS, CDR2 FNYEAQ. The trim removed 5 bases at V and 9 bases at J, leaving 12 bases unmatched. The CDR3 loop is CASSAGLLSGSEQFF. The CDR3 coding sequence is TGTGCCAGCAGCGCCGGACTACTAAGCGGGAGTGAGCAGTTCTTC. The variable domain in full, completed from reference TRBV7-6 and TRBJ2-1, reads GAGVSQSPRYKVTKRGQDVALRCDPISGHVSLYWYRQALGQGPEFLTYFNYEAQQDKSGLPNDRFSAERPEGSISTLTIQRTEQRDSAMYRCASSAGLLSGSEQFFGPGTRLTVL.

The rearrangement uses TRBV6-5 and TRBJ2-3, with 10 bases matching TRBD1. Unmatched junction bases numbered 6, after V lost 6 bases and J lost 6 bases. The germline CDR1 and CDR2 sequences are MNHEY and SVGAGI. This CDR3 is 14 amino acids long. DNA for the CDR3: TGTGCCAGCAGCCCGACAGGGGGCAGGGATACGCAGTATTTT. Protein: CASSPTGGRDTQYF.

By sample fraction, this clone is medium-sized. The chain combines TRBV6-5 with TRBJ2-1; 10 bases are shared with TRBD2. The CDR3 has 16 residues. With 0 bases clipped from V and 5 bases from J, the junction kept 4 bases outside the gene matches. Germline V gene sequence: CDR1 MNHEY, CDR2 SVGAGI. The CDR3 loop is CASSYSPSGGHNEQFF. CDR3 in DNA: TGTGCCAGCAGTTACTCGCCTAGCGGGGGACACAATGAGCAGTTCTTC.

This rearrangement joins TRBV15 to TRBJ1-1; TRBD1 is a possible D gene (6 bases). Trimming pared 0 bases from V and 6 bases from J, leaving 8 bases between. Germline V gene data show CDR1 as LNHNV and CDR2 as YYDKDF (reference sequence). The CDR3 consists of 13 residues. The CDR3 DNA sequence: TGTGCCACCAGCAGAGATGGGACATCTGAAGCTTTCTTT. Translating gives CATSRDGTSEAFF.

This chain uses TRBV19 with TRBJ2-7; D could derive from TRBD1 or TRBD2 (6 bases each). CDR1 is LNHDA and CDR2 is SQIVND in the germline V gene (reference sequence). Trimming stripped 9 bases from V and 2 bases from J, with 23 bases between. This CDR3 has 16 amino acids. The CDR3 region is CASPWGEHRDPYEQYF. CDR3 nucleotide sequence: TGTGCCAGCCCCTGGGGGGAACACAGGGATCCCTACGAGCAGTACTTC.

The gene calls are TRBV5-1 and TRBJ2-3, with D perhaps matching TRBD1 (5 bases). V was cut by 4 bases and J by 4 bases, with 7 bases left in between. The germline V gene has CDR1 SGHRS and CDR2 YFSETQ. This CDR3 spans 12 amino acids. Written as DNA, the CDR3 is TGCGCCAGCAGCCCCAGGGCAGATACGCAGTATTTT. Its translation is CASSPRADTQYF.

This clone is judged large. The rearrangement uses TRBV14 and TRBJ1-1; 7 bases fit TRBD1. Trimming at V came to 3 bases and at J to 11 bases, leaving 3 bases not matched to a gene. Per germline, CDR1 SGHDN and CDR2 FVKESK. The CDR3 loop spans 11 amino acids. DNA for the CDR3: TGTGCCAGCAGCCAGTCAGGGGGGGCTTTCTTT. Protein: CASSQSGGAFF.

The chain recombines TRBV29-1 with TRBJ2-5; TRBD2 matches 10 bases. Germline lookup yields CDR1 SQVTM and CDR2 ANQGSEA. V lost 6 bases, J lost 3 bases, and 4 bases stayed unmatched. The CDR3 extends over 13 amino acids. CDR3 nucleotide sequence: TGCAGCGTGGCCCTAGCGGGGGAAGAGACCCAGTACTTC. Its protein product is CSVALAGEETQYF. Full variable domain (rest looked up from reference TRBV29-1 and TRBJ2-5): SAVISQKPSRDICQRGTSLTIQCQVDSQVTMMFWYRQQPGQSLTLIATANQGSEATYESGFVIDKFPISRPNLTFSTLTVSNMSPEDSSIYLCSVALAGEETQYFGPGTRLLVL.

V and J are TRBV9 and TRBJ1-1; D gene uncertain. Germline V gene data show CDR1 as SGDLS and CDR2 as YYNGEE. This CDR3 comprises 14 residues. Between the trimmed V and J ends, which lost 4 bases and 1 base, there was a span of 11 bases. The CDR3 DNA reads as TGTGCCAGCAGCCCTAAGGACGGGAACACTGAAGCTTTCTTT. Its translation: CASSPKDGNTEAFF.

This clone came up a few times. In DNA, the CDR3 is TGTGCCAGCAGCACAACATCGGGGGGCGGCGGTCAGCCCCAGCATTTT. It encodes CASSTTSGGGGQPQHF. The chain combines TRBV7-2 with TRBJ1-5, with a tentative D call TRBD1 (6 bases). The V gene lost 5 bases and the J gene lost 6 bases, with 20 bases spanning the gap. The germline CDR1 and CDR2 sequences are SGHTA and FQGNSA. The CDR3 has 16 amino acids. The full variable domain, in which reference TRBV7-2 and TRBJ1-5 provide the parts outside the CDR3, is GAGVSQSPSNKVTEKGKDVELRCDPISGHTALYWYRQSLGQGLEFLIYFQGNSAPDKSGLPSDRFSAERTGGSVSTLTIQRTQQEDSAVYLCASSTTSGGGGQPQHFGDGTRLSIL.

The chain recombines TRBV13 with TRBJ1-1; D gene uncertain. The germline gives CDR1 PRHDT, CDR2 FYEKMQ (reference sequence). The length of the CDR3 is 14 residues. V was trimmed by 5 bases and J by 4 bases, leaving 14 bases between them. The CDR3 nucleotides are TGTGCCAGCAGCCCCAAGAGGGCTTCCACTGAAGCTTTCTTT. This sequence encodes CASSPKRASTEAFF.

This chain connects TRBV11-3 to TRBJ2-3; D is uncertain. The germline V and J ends were trimmed by 2 bases and 4 bases, with 7 bases remaining between them. The CDR3 has 13 residues. Germline V gene data show CDR1 as SGHNT and CDR2 as YENEEA. The CDR3 region is CASSLPDADTQYF. The CDR3 nucleotides read TGTGCCAGCAGCTTACCAGACGCAGATACGCAGTATTTT.

V is TRBV27 and J is TRBJ2-2, with D uncertain. CDR1 MNHEY and CDR2 SMNVEV come from the germline V gene (reference sequence). Trimming took off 6 bases at V and 5 bases at J, with 7 bases between the two ends. The CDR3 has 12 residues. In DNA, the CDR3 is TGTGCCAGCAGGGTCGGGACCGGGGAGCTGTTTTTT. This translates into CASRVGTGELFF.

The chain uses TRBV5-6 and TRBJ2-1; the D is unclear. Deletions cut 0 bases from V and 5 bases from J, with 6 bases between. Germline loops: CDR1 SGHDT, CDR2 YYEEEE. This CDR3 contains 13 residues. The CDR3 spells CASSLGQHNEQFF. CDR3 coding DNA: TGTGCCAGCAGCTTGGGGCAGCACAATGAGCAGTTCTTC.

This chain joins TRBV28 and TRBJ2-7; 7 nucleotides agree with TRBD1. Trimming took 3 bases from V and 2 from J; bases not matched to a gene: 4. Germline CDR1 MDHEN, CDR2 SYDVKM. The CDR3 totals 14 residues. In DNA form, the CDR3 reads TGTGCCAGCAGTTTCCACCAGGGGGCCTACGAGCAGTACTTC. It yields the protein CASSFHQGAYEQYF.